Shown below are 27 T cell receptor beta chains from a single sample sequenced in a study of blood T cell repertoires in COVID-19. Here immunoSEQ multiplex PCR was the method, and the copy in TCRdb shows in-frame clones only, minus some. This table has around 68,000 clones, roughly 92% appearing once. Sample: peripheral blood. The receptor source for this set is a man aged 65 to 79 with active COVID-19.

V is TRBV5-4 and J is TRBJ1-4, with 7 bases aligning to TRBD1. V dropped 5 bases and J dropped 8; count of bases not matched to a gene: 9. Germline V gives CDR1 SGHNT, CDR2 YYREEE (reference sequence). The length of the CDR3 is 14 residues. In nucleotides, the CDR3 is TGTGCCAGCAGTTTACAGGGGTCCGGCGAAAAACTGTTTTTT. It yields the protein CASSLQGSGEKLFF. The entire variable domain, with the rest obtained from reference TRBV5-4 and TRBJ1-4, is as follows: ETGVTQSPTHLIKTRGQQVTLRCSSQSGHNTVSWYQQALGQGPQFIFQYYREEENGRGNFPPRFSGLQFPNYSSELNVNALELDDSALYLCASSLQGSGEKLFFGSGTQLSVL.

The gene calls are TRBV6-2 or TRBV6-3 and TRBJ2-7; maybe TRBD1 (5 bases). The CDR3 length is 13 residues. Germline V CDR1 and CDR2: MNHEY, SVGEGT. V lost 3 bases to trimming and J lost 4 bases, with 10 bases between them. The CDR3: CASSYQGGYEQYV. The CDR3 bases are TGTGCCAGCAGTTATCAGGGTGGATACGAGCAGTACGTC.

The chain couples TRBV5-8 to TRBJ1-4; D gene ambiguous. V lost 1 base to trimming and J lost 8 bases, with 12 bases between them. This CDR3 comprises 14 residues. The germline gives CDR1 SGHTS, CDR2 YDEGEE. The CDR3 loop reads CASSLYSTYEKLFF. CDR3 coding DNA: TGTGCCAGCAGCTTGTATAGTACTTACGAAAAACTGTTTTTT.

The gene calls are TRBV2 and TRBJ1-1; D gene ambiguous. Looked up from germline, CDR1 is SNHLY and CDR2 is FYNNEI. The CDR3 is made up of 15 amino acids. V lost 6 bases, J lost 6 bases, and 20 bases lay in between. The CDR3 DNA is TGTGCCAGCAGGGAGGACGGTTTATTGGGGTCTGAAGCTTTCTTT. Amino acid sequence: CASREDGLLGSEAFF.

The rearrangement uses TRBV18 and TRBJ2-3; tentatively, D is TRBD2 (6 bases). V was clipped by 0 bases and J by 3 bases, with 10 bases between them. This CDR3 contains 15 residues. CDR1 and CDR2 (germline): KGHSH, LQKENI. For the CDR3, the DNA is TGTGCCAGCTCACCACCGGCAGCGGGTACAGATACGCAGTATTTT. This codes for CASSPPAAGTDTQYF.

The chain recombines TRBV3-1 (or the pseudogene TRBV3-2) with TRBJ1-2; D might be TRBD1 (6 bases). The CDR3 totals 16 residues. The V gene lost 1 base and the J gene lost 4 bases, with 16 bases spanning the gap. Germline CDR1 is LGHDT and CDR2 is YNNKEL (reference sequence). CDR3 in DNA: TGTGCCAGCAGCCAAGGATACAGGGCCACCGCCTATGGCTACACCTTC. Its translation: CASSQGYRATAYGYTF.

The gene calls are TRBV7-8 and TRBJ2-1; a possible D gene is TRBD1 (6 bases). The V gene lost 2 bases and the J gene lost 4 bases, with 12 bases spanning the gap. This CDR3 has 15 amino acids. From germline, CDR1 is SGHVS and CDR2 FQNEAQ. This CDR3 is CASSLNRVVYNEQFF. The CDR3 nucleotides are TGTGCCAGCAGCTTAAACAGGGTAGTATACAATGAGCAGTTCTTC.

The J gene is TRBJ1-2, the V gene TRBV4-1; no firm D call. CDR1 is MGHRA, CDR2 YSYEKL, per germline. The germline V and J ends were trimmed by 1 base and 7 bases, with 10 bases remaining between them. The CDR3 totals 13 residues. The CDR3 region has the DNA TGCGCCAGCAGCCAAGGAGGGTGGGGTGGCTACACCTTC. Translated: CASSQGGWGGYTF.

The rearrangement uses TRBV6-2 or TRBV6-3 and TRBJ2-7; tentative D call: TRBD1 (6 bases). The CDR3 has 14 amino acids. Between the trimmed V and J ends, which lost 2 bases and 3 bases, there was a span of 11 bases. From germline, CDR1 is MNHEY and CDR2 SVGEGT. CDR3 DNA sequence: TGTGCCAGCAGTTACGGGGGCGTGGGCTACGAGCAGTACTTC. This gives the protein CASSYGGVGYEQYF.

CDR3 region: CATHPGGSTDTQYF. DNA for the CDR3: TGTGCCACCCACCCGGGGGGAAGCACAGATACGCAGTATTTT. J is TRBJ2-3 and V is TRBV6-5, with 7 bases fitting TRBD2. This CDR3 spans 14 amino acids. Germline loops: CDR1 MNHEY, CDR2 SVGAGI. J lost 0 bases, V lost 10 bases, and 7 bases had no gene match.

The CDR3 here is CASSFRTGGTNNEQFF. DNA of the CDR3: TGTGCCAGTAGTTTTCGGACCGGGGGGACGAACAATGAGCAGTTCTTC. The chain joins TRBV19 to TRBJ2-1; TRBD2 matches at 7 bases. The J segment lost 5 bases and the V segment lost 5 bases, leaving 12 bases of the junction unmatched. There are 16 residues in the CDR3. Germline CDR1 is LNHDA and CDR2 is SQIVND (reference sequence).

This clone was found a few times. The chain is built from TRBV5-1 and TRBJ1-3; TRBD1 aligns across 11 bases. V was clipped by 4 bases and J by 3 bases; unmatched bases: 6. This CDR3 spans 16 amino acids. Germline V gives CDR1 SGHRS, CDR2 YFSETQ. CDR3 in amino acids: CASSPAGQGVGNTIYF. For the CDR3, the DNA is TGCGCCAGCAGCCCTGCGGGACAGGGGGTTGGAAACACCATATATTTT.

CDR3: CASSSTSYATNEKLFF. CDR3 sequence (DNA): TGTGCCAGCAGCTCAACATCATATGCAACTAATGAAAAACTGTTTTTT. The genes are TRBV7-9 and TRBJ1-4; D remains unclear. V shed 4 bases and J shed 0 bases, with 12 bases lying between them. The V gene's germline CDR1 is SEHNR and CDR2 FQNEAQ (reference sequence). The CDR3 contains 16 residues.

V usage is TRBV12-3 or TRBV12-4 and J usage is TRBJ2-7; no definite D call. V was clipped by 3 bases and J by 1 base, with 7 bases between them. The CDR3 has 13 residues. The CDR3 loop reads CASSFDTSYEQYV. For the CDR3, the DNA is TGTGCCAGCAGTTTCGACACGTCCTACGAGCAGTACGTC.

The V and J genes are TRBV19 and TRBJ2-5, with TRBD2 matching over 13 bases. This CDR3 region has 16 residues. Germline values: CDR1 LNHDA, CDR2 SQIVND (reference sequence). V shed 5 bases, J shed 5 bases, and the junction held 8 bases outside the gene matches. The CDR3 coding sequence is TGTGCCAGTAGTCCCCGACTAGCGGGGGGACACGAGACCCAGTACTTC. Amino acids: CASSPRLAGGHETQYF.

The V gene is TRBV18, the J gene TRBJ2-3; D possibly corresponds to TRBD1 (5 bases). Trimming pared 5 bases from V and 6 bases from J, leaving 9 bases between. This CDR3 has 12 amino acids. Germline assignment: CDR1 KGHSH and CDR2 LQKENI. The CDR3 reads CASSSQEDTQYF. The CDR3 DNA follows: TGTGCCAGCTCATCACAGGAGGATACGCAGTATTTT.

This sequence joins TRBV2 and TRBJ1-3; D remains ambiguous. Germline V lookup: CDR1 SNHLY, CDR2 FYNNEI. The germline V and J ends were trimmed by 6 bases and 0 bases, with 12 bases remaining between them. The CDR3 has 15 amino acids. The CDR3 protein is CASRPQATSGNTIYF. CDR3 coding DNA: TGTGCCAGCAGACCTCAAGCAACCTCTGGAAACACCATATATTTT.

V usage is TRBV2 and J usage is TRBJ2-7; 7 bases match TRBD1. Trimming removed 6 bases from V and 0 bases from J; junction bases left unmatched: 2. This CDR3 has 13 residues. Germline CDR1 reads SNHLY; CDR2 reads FYNNEI. Written as DNA, the CDR3 is TGTGCCAGCAGGGACAGGTTCTCCTACGAGCAGTACTTC. This gives the protein CASRDRFSYEQYF.

The rearrangement links TRBV19 to TRBJ2-7; 8 bases align to TRBD2. Trimming at V came to 6 bases and at J to 4 bases, leaving 17 bases not matched to a gene. The CDR3 totals 17 residues. Germline V CDR1 and CDR2: LNHDA, SQIVND (reference sequence). CDR3: CASSNQLAGDPYYEQYV. CDR3 DNA sequence: TGTGCCAGTAGCAACCAGCTAGCGGGCGACCCCTATTACGAGCAGTACGTC.

This sequence joins TRBV27 and TRBJ2-7; 7 bases are shared with TRBD1. The CDR3 sequence is 14 residues long. Germline CDR1 reads MNHEY; CDR2 reads SMNVEV (reference sequence). Germline trimming cut 8 bases from V and 3 bases from J; bases unmatched to any gene: 10. The CDR3 DNA follows: TGTGCCAGCGCCAAATGGGACAGAAACTACGAGCAGTACTTC. This translates into CASAKWDRNYEQYF.

V and J are TRBV9 and TRBJ2-3; weak D call: TRBD2 (6 bases). The CDR3 totals 14 residues. Trimming shortened V by 0 bases and J by 6 bases, and 11 bases separated the two germline ends. Germline CDR1 is SGDLS and CDR2 is YYNGEE. CDR3 protein: CASSVVGGRDTQYF. Here the CDR3 DNA reads TGTGCCAGCAGCGTAGTTGGGGGGAGGGATACGCAGTATTTT.

This rearrangement joins TRBV9 to TRBJ2-5; TRBD2 agrees at 7 bases. V dropped 0 bases and J dropped 2; count of bases not matched to a gene: 7. CDR1 is SGDLS and CDR2 is YYNGEE in the germline V gene. This CDR3 comprises 16 residues. CDR3 in DNA: TGTGCCAGCAGCGTAGGTGGGGGAGCGGGACAAGAGACCCAGTACTTC. Protein product: CASSVGGGAGQETQYF.

The rearrangement uses TRBV6-6 and TRBJ2-3; D is perhaps TRBD2 (5 bases). Germline assignment: CDR1 MNHNY and CDR2 SVGAGI (reference sequence). The V end lost 6 bases, the J end lost 6 bases, and 22 bases lay between the germline ends. The CDR3 sequence is 16 residues long. In DNA, the CDR3 is TGTGCCAGCAGCCCTGAAGGGCGACTACTGAGGGATACGCAGTATTTT. Residues: CASSPEGRLLRDTQYF.

The chain is built from TRBV24-1 and TRBJ1-1, with 8 nucleotides matching TRBD1. The length of the CDR3 is 14 residues. Per germline, CDR1 KGHDR and CDR2 SFDVKD. V gave up 8 bases and J gave up 2 bases; unmatched junction bases: 6. Here the CDR3 DNA reads TGTGCCACCAACTTTGGACAGGGAAACACTGAAGCTTTCTTT. Encoded protein: CATNFGQGNTEAFF.

The V and J genes are TRBV7-2 and TRBJ2-1, with a weak D call TRBD2 (6 bases). Trimming shortened V by 5 bases and J by 8 bases, and 13 bases separated the two germline ends. The CDR3 has 13 amino acids. CDR1 is SGHTA, CDR2 FQGNSA, per germline. The CDR3 is CASSNFRGDEQFF. The CDR3 nucleotides read TGTGCCAGCAGCAACTTCCGCGGGGATGAGCAGTTCTTC. The full variable domain, in which reference TRBV7-2 and TRBJ2-1 provide the parts outside the CDR3, is GAGVSQSPSNKVTEKGKDVELRCDPISGHTALYWYRQSLGQGLEFLIYFQGNSAPDKSGLPSDRFSAERTGGSVSTLTIQRTQQEDSAVYLCASSNFRGDEQFFGPGTRLTVL.

This clone has a single count. The J gene is TRBJ1-1, the V gene TRBV3-1 (or the pseudogene TRBV3-2), with D unresolved. The germline V and J ends were trimmed by 1 base and 5 bases, with 11 bases remaining between them. Per the germline V gene, CDR1 is LGHDT and CDR2 is YNNKEL (reference sequence). This CDR3 is 14 amino acids long. CDR3: CASSQALAGTEAFF. The DNA for the CDR3 is TGTGCCAGCAGCCAAGCTTTAGCGGGGACTGAAGCTTTCTTT.

The chain uses TRBV9 and TRBJ1-6, with 7 bases fitting TRBD1. The length of the CDR3 is 14 residues. With V trimmed by 3 bases and J by 7 bases, 4 bases remained unmatched. Germline CDR1 is SGDLS and CDR2 is YYNGEE. The CDR3 DNA follows: TGTGCCAGCAGCGCGACAGGGTTCAATTCACCCCTCCACTTT. Translation gives CASSATGFNSPLHF.